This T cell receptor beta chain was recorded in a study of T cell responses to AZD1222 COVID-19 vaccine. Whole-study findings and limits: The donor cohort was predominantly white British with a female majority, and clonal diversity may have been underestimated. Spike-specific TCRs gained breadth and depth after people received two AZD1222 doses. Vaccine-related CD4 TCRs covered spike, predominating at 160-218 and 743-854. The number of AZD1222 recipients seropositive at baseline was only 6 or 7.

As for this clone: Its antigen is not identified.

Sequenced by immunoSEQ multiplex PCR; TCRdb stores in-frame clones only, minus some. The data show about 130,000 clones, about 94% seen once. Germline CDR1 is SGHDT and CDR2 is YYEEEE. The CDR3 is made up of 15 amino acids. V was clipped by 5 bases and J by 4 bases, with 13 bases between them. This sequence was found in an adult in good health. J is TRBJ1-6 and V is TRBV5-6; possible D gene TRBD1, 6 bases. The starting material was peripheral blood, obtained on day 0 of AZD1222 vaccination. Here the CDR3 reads CASREQGRYNSPLHF. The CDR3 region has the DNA TGTGCCAGCAGAGAGCAGGGGAGATATAATTCACCCCTCCACTTT.